The 21 T cell receptor beta chains given below trace back to one sample, sequenced in a study of monozygotic twins with inflammatory bowel disease. TCRdb re-called the 5' RACE reads and catalogs CDR3 proteins one per entry, DNA excluded. The table lists approximately 380,000 distinct CDR3 sequences, with about 2.5% in the top ten. Sequencing input: blood. The receptors stem from a human donor with ulcerative colitis or Crohn's disease, or a healthy co-twin of an affected twin (not recorded which).

The rearrangement joins TRBV5-4 to TRBJ1-6. This CDR3 comprises 14 residues. Germline values: CDR1 SGHNT, CDR2 YYREEE (reference sequence). This chain's CDR3 is CASSLGGYNSPLHF. Full variable domain (outside the CDR3, taken from reference TRBV5-4 and TRBJ1-6): ETGVTQSPTHLIKTRGQQVTLRCSSQSGHNTVSWYQQALGQGPQFIFQYYREEENGRGNFPPRFSGLQFPNYSSELNVNALELDDSALYLCASSLGGYNSPLHFGNGTRLTVT.

This CDR3 reads CATSREGVPTGELFF. The rearrangement links TRBV15 to TRBJ2-2; TCRdb names TRBD1, which stays unverified in the absence of DNA. The V gene's germline CDR1 is LNHNV and CDR2 YYDKDF (reference sequence). CDR3 size: 15 residues.

The chain joins TRBV12-3 or TRBV12-4 to TRBJ2-7. The CDR3 has 14 residues. The CDR3 is CASVRSGLVYEQYF.

V gene TRBV21-1 combines with J gene TRBJ1-6; the TCRdb call, TRBD1, lacks DNA for checking. TRBV21-1 is labeled a pseudogene. The CDR3 totals 17 residues. The CDR3 sequence: CASSKWVGDGPYRALHF.

The chain couples TRBV6-1 to TRBJ1-5; TCRdb returns TRBD1, unconfirmable since there is no DNA. Germline assignment: CDR1 MNHNS and CDR2 SASEGT. This CDR3 region has 15 residues. CDR3 amino acids: CASTRGRDSNQPQHF.

The V call is TRBV4-3, the J call TRBJ2-5. CDR1 is LGHNA and CDR2 is YSLEER in the germline V gene. This CDR3 has 13 amino acids. CDR3 amino acids: CASSRDIGETQYF.

The rearrangement uses TRBV4-3 and TRBJ2-3; the TCRdb call, TRBD2, lacks DNA for checking. Looked up from germline, CDR1 is LGHNA and CDR2 is YSLEER. This CDR3 is built from 17 residues. The CDR3 reads CASSQDTGGARTDTQYF.

This CDR3 reads CDSSIQPGSNEQFF. V usage is TRBV18 and J usage is TRBJ2-1; TCRdb indicates TRBD1, and absent DNA this call remains unverified. This CDR3 region has 14 residues. CDR1 and CDR2 (germline): KGHSH, LQKENI. The whole variable domain, remainder taken from reference TRBV18 and TRBJ2-1, is NAGVMQNPRHLVRRRGQEARLRCSPMKGHSHVYWYRQLPEEGLKFMVYLQKENIIDESGMPKERFSAEFPKEGPSILRIQQVVRGDSAAYFCDSSIQPGSNEQFFGPGTRLTVL.

The chain uses TRBV18 and TRBJ2-7; TCRdb's D call, TRBD1, is unchecked because there is no DNA. The CDR3 runs 13 residues. CDR1 KGHSH and CDR2 LQKENI come from the germline V gene. The CDR3 protein is CASSPGQAGEQYF. The full variable domain, completed using reference TRBV18 and TRBJ2-7, is NAGVMQNPRHLVRRRGQEARLRCSPMKGHSHVYWYRQLPEEGLKFMVYLQKENIIDESGMPKERFSAEFPKEGPSILRIQQVVRGDSAAYFCASSPGQAGEQYFGPGTRLTVT.

The J gene is TRBJ2-2, the V gene TRBV7-2; the TCRdb D gene call, TRBD1, has no DNA to confirm it. The CDR3 totals 14 residues. The V gene's germline CDR1 is SGHTA and CDR2 FQGNSA. CDR3 loop: CASSFRGRFGELFF. The full variable domain, completed using reference TRBV7-2 and TRBJ2-2, is GAGVSQSPSNKVTEKGKDVELRCDPISGHTALYWYRQSLGQGLEFLIYFQGNSAPDKSGLPSDRFSAERTGGSVSTLTIQRTQQEDSAVYLCASSFRGRFGELFFGEGSRLTVL.

The gene calls are TRBV12-3 or TRBV12-4 and TRBJ2-2. The CDR3 totals 13 residues. The CDR3 reads CASSRTYGGELFF.

This rearrangement joins TRBV5-1 to TRBJ1-2; absent DNA, TCRdb's TRBD1 call cannot be checked. This CDR3 spans 15 amino acids. CDR1 is SGHRS, CDR2 YFSETQ, per germline. CDR3 region: CASSLSRGKNYGYTF.

CDR3 residues: CASSYGGSASGVSTDTQYF. The V and J genes are TRBV6-5 and TRBJ2-3; TCRdb's D gene call, TRBD2, goes unchecked for lack of DNA. CDR3 length: 19 residues. Looked up from germline, CDR1 is MNHEY and CDR2 is SVGAGI.

The chain carries TRBV7-9 and TRBJ2-7. The CDR3 is 14 residues long. Germline V CDR1 and CDR2: SEHNR, FQNEAQ (reference sequence). CDR3 protein: CASSLVGATYEQYF. The full variable domain, rest sourced from reference TRBV7-9 and TRBJ2-7, is DTGVSQNPRHKITKRGQNVTFRCDPISEHNRLYWYRQTLGQGPEFLTYFQNEAQLEKSRLLSDRFSAERPKGSFSTLEIQRTEQGDSAMYLCASSLVGATYEQYFGPGTRLTVT.

The gene calls are TRBV20-1 and TRBJ1-6. Germline V gene sequence: CDR1 DFQATT, CDR2 SNEGSKA (reference sequence). There are 14 residues in the CDR3. CDR3 region: CSATLGTYNSPLHF.

The V call is TRBV20-1, the J call TRBJ2-3; TCRdb selects TRBD2, and the lack of DNA leaves this call unchecked. This CDR3 is 13 amino acids long. The germline V gene encodes CDR1 DFQATT and CDR2 SNEGSKA (reference sequence). CDR3 protein: CSLRFWDSDTQYF.

The rearrangement uses TRBV28 and TRBJ2-1; the D call from TCRdb, TRBD2, cannot be confirmed without DNA. There are 16 residues in the CDR3. Germline-derived CDR1 and CDR2 are MDHEN and SYDVKM. CDR3 sequence reads: CASSPLLTGSYNEQFF.

The CDR3 loop reads CASSVEAGTGISHEQYF. The chain is built from TRBV9 and TRBJ2-7; TCRdb proposes TRBD1, but this gene call is untestable without DNA. Germline assignment: CDR1 SGDLS and CDR2 YYNGEE. CDR3 length equals 17 residues.

The V call is TRBV4-1, the J call TRBJ2-1; TCRdb selects TRBD2, and the lack of DNA leaves this call unchecked. This CDR3 is 17 amino acids long. Germline lookup yields CDR1 MGHRA and CDR2 YSYEKL. This chain's CDR3 is CASRRREGSSSYNEQFF.

This chain links TRBV27 with TRBJ2-5; TCRdb's assignment of TRBD1 cannot be checked, as there is no DNA. The CDR3 has 14 amino acids. Germline loops: CDR1 MNHEY, CDR2 SMNVEV (reference sequence). CDR3 region: CASSLRGFLSTQYF.

The chain links TRBV7-3 to TRBJ2-1; TCRdb's D call of TRBD2 is untestable without DNA. Germline V gives CDR1 SGHTA, CDR2 FQGTGA. The CDR3 extends over 15 amino acids. CDR3 residues: CASSPGTSGWNEQFF.